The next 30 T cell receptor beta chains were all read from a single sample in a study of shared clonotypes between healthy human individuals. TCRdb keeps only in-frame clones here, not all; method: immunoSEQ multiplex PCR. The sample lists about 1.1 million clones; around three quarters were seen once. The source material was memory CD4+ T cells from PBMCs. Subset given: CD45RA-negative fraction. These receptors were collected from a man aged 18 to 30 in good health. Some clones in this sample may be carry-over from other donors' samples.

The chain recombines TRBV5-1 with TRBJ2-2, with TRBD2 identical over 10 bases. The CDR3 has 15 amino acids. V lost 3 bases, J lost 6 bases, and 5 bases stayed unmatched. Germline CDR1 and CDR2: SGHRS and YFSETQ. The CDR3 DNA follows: TGCGCCAGCAGCTCCCTAGCGGGAGTTGCCGGGGAGCTGTTTTTT. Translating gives CASSSLAGVAGELFF.

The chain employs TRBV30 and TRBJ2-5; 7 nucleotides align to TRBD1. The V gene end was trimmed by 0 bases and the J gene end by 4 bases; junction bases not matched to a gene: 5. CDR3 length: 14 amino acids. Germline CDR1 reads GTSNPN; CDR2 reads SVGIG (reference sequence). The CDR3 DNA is TGTGCCTGGAGTGTACGAAGGGGGCTAGAGACCCAGTACTTC. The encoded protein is CAWSVRRGLETQYF.

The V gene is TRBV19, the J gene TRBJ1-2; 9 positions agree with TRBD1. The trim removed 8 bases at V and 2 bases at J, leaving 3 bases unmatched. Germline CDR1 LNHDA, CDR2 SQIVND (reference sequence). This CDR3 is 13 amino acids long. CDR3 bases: TGTGCCAGTCGAGACAGGGGGAACTATGGCTACACCTTC. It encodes CASRDRGNYGYTF.

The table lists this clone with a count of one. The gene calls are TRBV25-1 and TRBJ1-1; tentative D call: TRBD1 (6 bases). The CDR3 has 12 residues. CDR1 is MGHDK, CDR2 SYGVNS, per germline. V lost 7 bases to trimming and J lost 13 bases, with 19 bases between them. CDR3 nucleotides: TGTGCCAGCACAACAGGGTATAGCCATATTTTCTTT. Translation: CASTTGYSHIFF.

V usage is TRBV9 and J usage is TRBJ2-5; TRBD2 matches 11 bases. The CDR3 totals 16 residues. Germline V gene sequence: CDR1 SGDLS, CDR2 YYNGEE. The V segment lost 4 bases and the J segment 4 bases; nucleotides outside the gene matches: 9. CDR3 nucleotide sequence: TGTGCCAGCAGCCTCACCGGCGGGACTAGCGGAGAGACCCAGTACTTC. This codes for CASSLTGGTSGETQYF. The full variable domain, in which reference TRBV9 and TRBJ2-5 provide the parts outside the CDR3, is DSGVTQTPKHLITATGQRVTLRCSPRSGDLSVYWYQQSLDQGLQFLIQYYNGEERAKGNILERFSAQQFPDLHSELNLSSLELGDSALYFCASSLTGGTSGETQYFGPGTRLLVL.

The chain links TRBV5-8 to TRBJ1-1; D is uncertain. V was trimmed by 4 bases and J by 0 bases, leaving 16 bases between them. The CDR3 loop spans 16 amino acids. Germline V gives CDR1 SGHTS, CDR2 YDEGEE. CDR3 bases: TGTGCCAGCAGCCCCAAGCGCGGAACCATGAACACTGAAGCTTTCTTT. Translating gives CASSPKRGTMNTEAFF. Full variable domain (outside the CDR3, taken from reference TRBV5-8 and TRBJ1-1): EAGVTQSPTHLIKTRGQQATLRCSPISGHTSVYWYQQALGLGLQFLLWYDEGEERNRGNFPPRFSGRQFPNYSSELNVNALELEDSALYLCASSPKRGTMNTEAFFGQGTRLTVV.

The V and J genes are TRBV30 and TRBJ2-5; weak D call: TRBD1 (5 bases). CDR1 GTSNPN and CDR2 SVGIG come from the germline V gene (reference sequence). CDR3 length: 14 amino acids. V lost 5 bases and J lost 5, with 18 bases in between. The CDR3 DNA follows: TGTGCCTGGGCAAACATTGGCCAGGGCGAGACCCAGTACTTC. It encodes CAWANIGQGETQYF.

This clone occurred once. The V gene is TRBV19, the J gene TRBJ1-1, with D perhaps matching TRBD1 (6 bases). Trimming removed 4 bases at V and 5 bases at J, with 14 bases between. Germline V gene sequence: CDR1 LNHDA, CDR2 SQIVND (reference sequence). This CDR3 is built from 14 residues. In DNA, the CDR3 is TGTGCCAGTAGTAACCTGGGGGGGCGGACTGAAGCTTTCTTT. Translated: CASSNLGGRTEAFF. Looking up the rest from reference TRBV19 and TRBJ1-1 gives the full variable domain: DGGITQSPKYLFRKEGQNVTLSCEQNLNHDAMYWYRQDPGQGLRLIYYSQIVNDFQKGDIAEGYSVSREKKESFPLTVTSAQKNPTAFYLCASSNLGGRTEAFFGQGTRLTVV.

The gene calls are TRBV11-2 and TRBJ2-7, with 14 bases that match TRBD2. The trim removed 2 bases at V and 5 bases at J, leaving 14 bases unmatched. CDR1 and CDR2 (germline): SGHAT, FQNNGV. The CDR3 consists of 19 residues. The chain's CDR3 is CASSLSGLAGDIKWHEQYF. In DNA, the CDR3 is TGTGCCAGCAGCTTATCGGGACTAGCGGGGGACATAAAGTGGCACGAGCAGTACTTC. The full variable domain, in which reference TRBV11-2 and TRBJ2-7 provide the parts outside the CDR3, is EAGVAQSPRYKIIEKRQSVAFWCNPISGHATLYWYQQILGQGPKLLIQFQNNGVVDDSQLPKDRFSAERLKGVDSTLKIQPAKLEDSAVYLCASSLSGLAGDIKWHEQYFGPGTRLTVT.

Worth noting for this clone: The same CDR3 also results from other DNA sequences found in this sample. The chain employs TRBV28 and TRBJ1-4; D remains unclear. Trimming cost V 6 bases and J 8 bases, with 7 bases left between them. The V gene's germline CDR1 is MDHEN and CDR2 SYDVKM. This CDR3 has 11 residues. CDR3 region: CASSRGEKLFF. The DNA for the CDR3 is TGTGCCAGCAGCCGCGGAGAAAAACTGTTTTTT. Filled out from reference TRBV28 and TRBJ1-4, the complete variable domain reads DVKVTQSSRYLVKRTGEKVFLECVQDMDHENMFWYRQDPGLGLRLIYFSYDVKMKEKGDIPEGYSVSREKKERFSLILESASTNQTSMYLCASSRGEKLFFGSGTQLSVL.

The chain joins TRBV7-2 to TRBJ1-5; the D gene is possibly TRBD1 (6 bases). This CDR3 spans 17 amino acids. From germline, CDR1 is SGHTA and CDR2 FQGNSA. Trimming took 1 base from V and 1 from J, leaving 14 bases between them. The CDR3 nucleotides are TGTGCCAGCAGCTTAGGTCAGGGGATCAGAAGCAATCAGCCCCAGCATTTT. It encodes CASSLGQGIRSNQPQHF.

The CDR3 sequence is CASSPEFLETQYF. DNA of the CDR3: TGTGCCAGCTCACCGGAGTTTTTGGAGACCCAGTACTTC. This chain uses TRBV18 with TRBJ2-5; no clear D gene. The CDR3 loop spans 13 amino acids. Germline CDR1 KGHSH, CDR2 LQKENI. V lost 3 bases, J lost 5 bases, and 10 bases lay in between. Together with reference TRBV18 and TRBJ2-5, the CDR3 gives the full variable domain: NAGVMQNPRHLVRRRGQEARLRCSPMKGHSHVYWYRQLPEEGLKFMVYLQKENIIDESGMPKERFSAEFPKEGPSILRIQQVVRGDSAAYFCASSPEFLETQYFGPGTRLLVL.

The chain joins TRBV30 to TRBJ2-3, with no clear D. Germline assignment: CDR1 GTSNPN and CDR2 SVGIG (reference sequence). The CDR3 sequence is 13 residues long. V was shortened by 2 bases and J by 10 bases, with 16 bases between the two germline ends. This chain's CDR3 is CAWSTSYLDPQYF. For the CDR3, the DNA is TGTGCCTGGAGTACCTCATATTTGGACCCGCAGTATTTT.

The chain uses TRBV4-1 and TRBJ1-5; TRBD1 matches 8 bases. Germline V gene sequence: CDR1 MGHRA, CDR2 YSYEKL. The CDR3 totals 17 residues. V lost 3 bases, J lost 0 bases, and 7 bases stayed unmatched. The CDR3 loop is CASSQTGTGYSNQPQHF. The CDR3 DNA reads TGCGCCAGCAGCCAGACGGGGACAGGTTATAGCAATCAGCCCCAGCATTTT.

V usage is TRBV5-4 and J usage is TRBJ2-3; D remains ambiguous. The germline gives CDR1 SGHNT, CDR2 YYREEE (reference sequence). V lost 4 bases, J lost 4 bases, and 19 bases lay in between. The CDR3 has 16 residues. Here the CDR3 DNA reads TGTGCCAGCAGCCTGCCGAGCCCGATTGGGCCAGATACGCAGTATTTT. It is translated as CASSLPSPIGPDTQYF. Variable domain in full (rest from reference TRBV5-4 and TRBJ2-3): ETGVTQSPTHLIKTRGQQVTLRCSSQSGHNTVSWYQQALGQGPQFIFQYYREEENGRGNFPPRFSGLQFPNYSSELNVNALELDDSALYLCASSLPSPIGPDTQYFGPGTRLTVL.

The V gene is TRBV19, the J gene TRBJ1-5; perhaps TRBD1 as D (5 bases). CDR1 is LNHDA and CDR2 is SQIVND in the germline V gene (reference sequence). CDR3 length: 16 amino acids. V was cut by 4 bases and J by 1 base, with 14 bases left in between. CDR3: CASSSGGGVSNQPQHF. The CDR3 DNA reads TGTGCCAGTAGTAGCGGGGGAGGAGTGAGCAATCAGCCCCAGCATTTT.

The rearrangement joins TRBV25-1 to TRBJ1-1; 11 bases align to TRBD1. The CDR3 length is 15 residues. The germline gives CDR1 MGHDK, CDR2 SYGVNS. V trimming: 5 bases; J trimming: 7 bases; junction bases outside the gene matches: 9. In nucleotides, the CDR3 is TGTGCCAGCAGTTCATCTGGACAGGGGGCCGTTGAAGCTTTCTTT. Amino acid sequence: CASSSSGQGAVEAFF.

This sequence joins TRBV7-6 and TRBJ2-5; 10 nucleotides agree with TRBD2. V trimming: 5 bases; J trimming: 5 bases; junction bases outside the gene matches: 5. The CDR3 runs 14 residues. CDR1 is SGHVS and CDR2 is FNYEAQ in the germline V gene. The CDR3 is CASSALAGVETQYF. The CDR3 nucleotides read TGTGCCAGCAGCGCTCTAGCGGGAGTGGAGACCCAGTACTTC.

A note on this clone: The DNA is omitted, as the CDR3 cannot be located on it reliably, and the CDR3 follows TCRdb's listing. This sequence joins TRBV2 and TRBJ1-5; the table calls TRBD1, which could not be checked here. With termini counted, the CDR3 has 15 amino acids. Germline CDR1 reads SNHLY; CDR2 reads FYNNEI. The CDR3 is CASILDRGTNQPQHF.

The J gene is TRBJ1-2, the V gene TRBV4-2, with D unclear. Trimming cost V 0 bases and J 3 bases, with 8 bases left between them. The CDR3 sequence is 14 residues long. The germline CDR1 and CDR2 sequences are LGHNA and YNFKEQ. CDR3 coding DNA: TGTGCCAGCAGCCAAGATGGGCGGTACTATGGCTACACCTTC. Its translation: CASSQDGRYYGYTF.

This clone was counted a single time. CDR3 amino acids: CASSVNKDTEAFF. The CDR3 DNA sequence: TGTGCCAGCAGCGTAAACAAGGACACTGAAGCTTTCTTT. The V call is TRBV9, the J call TRBJ1-1; D is uncertain. Trimming removed 1 base at V and 3 bases at J, with 7 bases between. Germline V lookup: CDR1 SGDLS, CDR2 YYNGEE. There are 13 residues in the CDR3.

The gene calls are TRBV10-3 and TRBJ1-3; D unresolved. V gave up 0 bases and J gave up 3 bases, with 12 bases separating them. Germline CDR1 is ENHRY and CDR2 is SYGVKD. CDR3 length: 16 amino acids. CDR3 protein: CAISESGSRNGNTIYF. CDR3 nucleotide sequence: TGTGCCATCAGTGAGTCCGGGAGTCGGAATGGAAACACCATATATTTT.

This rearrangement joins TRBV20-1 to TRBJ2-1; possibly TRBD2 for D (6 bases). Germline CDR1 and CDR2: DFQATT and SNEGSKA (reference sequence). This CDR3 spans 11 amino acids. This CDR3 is CRQIRGNEQFF. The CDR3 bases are TGCAGGCAGATACGGGGGAATGAGCAGTTCTTC.

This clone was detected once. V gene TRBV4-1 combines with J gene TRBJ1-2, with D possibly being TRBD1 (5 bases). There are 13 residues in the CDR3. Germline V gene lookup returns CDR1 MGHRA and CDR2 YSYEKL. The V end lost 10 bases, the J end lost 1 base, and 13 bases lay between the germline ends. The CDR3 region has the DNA TGCGCCACACGGGACCTCCTTAACTATGGCTACACCTTC. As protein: CATRDLLNYGYTF.

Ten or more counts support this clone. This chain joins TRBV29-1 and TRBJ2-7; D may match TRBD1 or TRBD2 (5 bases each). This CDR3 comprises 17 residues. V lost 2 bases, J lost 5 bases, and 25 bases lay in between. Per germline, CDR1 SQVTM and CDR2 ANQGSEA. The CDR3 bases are TGCAGCGTTGAACTCGGGGAGCGGTGGCAGGGCCACCACGAGCAGTACTTC. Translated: CSVELGERWQGHHEQYF.

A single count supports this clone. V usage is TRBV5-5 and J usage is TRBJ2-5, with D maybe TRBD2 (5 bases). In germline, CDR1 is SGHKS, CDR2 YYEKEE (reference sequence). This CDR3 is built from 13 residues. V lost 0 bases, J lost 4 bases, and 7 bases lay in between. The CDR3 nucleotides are TGTGCCAGCAGCTTGGGTGCGGGAGAGACCCAGTACTTC. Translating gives CASSLGAGETQYF.

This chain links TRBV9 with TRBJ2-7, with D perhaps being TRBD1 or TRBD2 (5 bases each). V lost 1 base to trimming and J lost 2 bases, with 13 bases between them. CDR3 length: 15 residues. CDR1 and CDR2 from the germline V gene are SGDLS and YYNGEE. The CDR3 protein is CASSVTWDGTYEQYF. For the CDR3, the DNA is TGTGCCAGCAGCGTAACTTGGGACGGAACCTACGAGCAGTACTTC.

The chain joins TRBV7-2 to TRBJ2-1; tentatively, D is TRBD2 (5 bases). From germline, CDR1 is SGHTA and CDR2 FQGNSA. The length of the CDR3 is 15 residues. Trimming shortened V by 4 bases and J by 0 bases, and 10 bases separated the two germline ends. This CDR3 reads CASSSQRSSYNEQFF. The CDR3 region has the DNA TGTGCCAGCAGCTCCCAGCGGTCCTCCTACAATGAGCAGTTCTTC.

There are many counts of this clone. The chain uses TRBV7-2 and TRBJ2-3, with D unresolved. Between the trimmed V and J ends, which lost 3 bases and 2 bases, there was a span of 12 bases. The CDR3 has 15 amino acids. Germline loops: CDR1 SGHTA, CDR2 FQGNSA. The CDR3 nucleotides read TGTGCCAGCAGCTTCCAGCAGGTGAACACAGATACGCAGTATTTT. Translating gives CASSFQQVNTDTQYF. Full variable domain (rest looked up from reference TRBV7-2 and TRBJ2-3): GAGVSQSPSNKVTEKGKDVELRCDPISGHTALYWYRQSLGQGLEFLIYFQGNSAPDKSGLPSDRFSAERTGGSVSTLTIQRTQQEDSAVYLCASSFQQVNTDTQYFGPGTRLTVL.

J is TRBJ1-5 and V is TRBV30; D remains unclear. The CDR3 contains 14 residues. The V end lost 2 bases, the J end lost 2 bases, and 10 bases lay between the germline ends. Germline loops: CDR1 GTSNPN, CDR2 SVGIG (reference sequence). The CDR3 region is CAWSQGRGNQPQHF. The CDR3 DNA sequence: TGTGCCTGGAGTCAAGGGAGAGGCAATCAGCCCCAGCATTTT.